The 24 T cell receptor beta chains given below trace back to one sample, sequenced in a study of shared clonotypes between healthy human individuals (dated by TCRdb to the early 2020s). The library was produced with the immunoSEQ multiplex PCR assay. TCRdb's version of the immuneACCESS table is confined to in-frame rearrangements and falls short of the full clone set. An unresolved V gene accounts for under half of the shortfall where checked; the remainder is of unknown origin. This sample is represented by about 2 million clones; less than 95% of them were singletons. Of the sample, 0.85% to 1.2% is held by the ten largest clones. CD8 naive samples were obtained by positive selection for CCR7 among CD45RO-negative cells, yielding a CD45RA+CCR7+ population from which TemRA cells were excluded. The source material was naive CD8+ T cells sorted from blood. The sample's cell subset or site, from its label and the paper: CD45RA+CCR7+. These receptor sequences come from a man aged 18-30 years in good health.

The V gene is TRBV4-3, the J gene TRBJ2-2; no clear D gene. This CDR3 region has 14 residues. Per the germline V gene, CDR1 is LGHNA and CDR2 is YSLEER. Trimming took off 2 bases at V and 4 bases at J, with 8 bases between the two ends. The CDR3: CASSQRRGTGELFF. The CDR3 coding sequence is TGCGCCAGCAGCCAACGGCGCGGCACCGGGGAGCTGTTTTTT.

In the case of this clone: The sample contains more than one DNA sequence encoding this CDR3. The rearrangement links TRBV11-2 to TRBJ2-7; D gene ambiguous. The length of the CDR3 is 12 residues. V was clipped by 6 bases and J by 4 bases, with 10 bases between them. The germline V gene has CDR1 SGHAT and CDR2 FQNNGV. This CDR3 is CASSPGGYEQYF. DNA for the CDR3: TGTGCCAGCAGTCCAGGCGGTTACGAGCAGTACTTC.

Turning to this clone: One end of the junction is discordant with germline, which a read error may explain. The V gene is TRBV7-7, the J gene TRBJ2-2; 9 bases are shared with TRBD1. There are 16 residues in the CDR3. The germline V gene encodes CDR1 SSHAT and CDR2 FNYEAQ (reference sequence). CDR3 sequence: CASSSSTGGITGELFF. The CDR3 DNA is TGTGCTAGCAGCTCCTCGACAGGGGGGATCACCGGGGAGCTGTTTTTT.

The chain uses TRBV9 and TRBJ1-6; D call uncertain. The V end lost 3 bases, the J end lost 4 bases, and 8 bases lay between the germline ends. The CDR3 has 14 residues. Germline V lookup: CDR1 SGDLS, CDR2 YYNGEE. The CDR3 nucleotides are TGTGCCAGCAGCGATGTGTTTTATAATTCACCCCTCCACTTT. Its protein is CASSDVFYNSPLHF.

V and J are TRBV5-1 and TRBJ1-2, with D perhaps TRBD1 (6 bases). CDR1 is SGHRS and CDR2 is YFSETQ in the germline V gene. The CDR3 extends over 15 amino acids. V lost 0 bases and J lost 4, with 13 bases in between. The CDR3 region is CASSLVQGSSYGYTF. DNA for the CDR3: TGCGCCAGCAGCTTGGTCCAGGGGTCGAGCTATGGCTACACCTTC. The entire variable domain, with the rest obtained from reference TRBV5-1 and TRBJ1-2, is as follows: KAGVTQTPRYLIKTRGQQVTLSCSPISGHRSVSWYQQTPGQGLQFLFEYFSETQRNKGNFPGRFSGRQFSNSRSEMNVSTLELGDSALYLCASSLVQGSSYGYTFGSGTRLTVV.

This clone appeared a few times. The rearrangement uses TRBV5-1 and TRBJ1-1, with D tentatively TRBD1 (5 bases). The CDR3 extends over 14 amino acids. The V gene lost 0 bases and the J gene lost 7 bases, with 13 bases spanning the gap. Germline loops: CDR1 SGHRS, CDR2 YFSETQ. CDR3: CASSLASGAIEAFF. The DNA of the CDR3 is TGCGCCAGCAGCTTGGCCTCTGGGGCCATTGAAGCTTTCTTT.

This clone was seen a handful of times. The rearrangement links TRBV5-4 to TRBJ1-6; 8 nucleotides line up with TRBD1. The CDR3 is 15 residues long. Losses at the gene ends were 0 bases for V and 7 bases for J; bases not matched to a gene: 3. The germline gives CDR1 SGHNT, CDR2 YYREEE (reference sequence). The CDR3: CASSLAGGGNSPLHF. CDR3 sequence (DNA): TGTGCCAGCAGCTTGGCAGGGGGCGGAAATTCACCCCTCCACTTT.

V gene TRBV6-5 combines with J gene TRBJ1-2, with D perhaps matching TRBD1 (5 bases). V was clipped by 2 bases and J by 2 bases, with 12 bases between them. CDR1 and CDR2 (germline): MNHEY, SVGAGI. CDR3 length: 15 residues. The DNA of the CDR3 is TGTGCCAGCAGTTACGGGGAGGGGCCGAACTATGGCTACACCTTC. Residues: CASSYGEGPNYGYTF.

The chain is built from TRBV27 and TRBJ2-7; 10 bases line up with TRBD1. The CDR3 runs to 19 residues. The V segment lost 6 bases and the J segment 2 bases; nucleotides outside the gene matches: 19. Germline CDR1 MNHEY, CDR2 SMNVEV (reference sequence). Here the CDR3 DNA reads TGTGCCAGCAGCAACTACCCCGTCGGGACAGGGGACCTCACCTACGAGCAGTACTTC. Residues: CASSNYPVGTGDLTYEQYF.

The chain carries TRBV19 and TRBJ2-6; D remains ambiguous. The ends were cut back, 11 bases at V and 2 bases at J, with 1 base in the middle. CDR1 and CDR2 from the germline V gene are LNHDA and SQIVND (reference sequence). This CDR3 spans 10 amino acids. The CDR3 spells CAAGANVLTF. CDR3 DNA sequence: TGTGCCGCTGGGGCCAACGTCCTGACTTTC.

This chain uses TRBV29-1 with TRBJ2-7, with D perhaps TRBD2 (7 bases). The CDR3 sequence is 16 residues long. The germline gives CDR1 SQVTM, CDR2 ANQGSEA. V gave up 4 bases and J gave up 1 base, with 20 bases separating them. The CDR3 loop reads CSVVGAGGSDSYEQYF. The DNA of the CDR3 is TGCAGCGTTGTGGGGGCCGGGGGGTCCGATTCCTACGAGCAGTACTTC.

The V gene is TRBV6-5, the J gene TRBJ2-3; D remains unclear. The germline V gene has CDR1 MNHEY and CDR2 SVGAGI. Trimming stripped 6 bases from V and 6 bases from J, with 16 bases between. This CDR3 has 14 residues. Written as DNA, the CDR3 is TGTGCCAGCAGGACGAACACGGCCGGGGATACGCAGTATTTT. Translated, it gives CASRTNTAGDTQYF.

V and J are TRBV7-9 and TRBJ2-1; TRBD2 matches 12 bases. Germline V CDR1 and CDR2: SEHNR, FQNEAQ (reference sequence). The CDR3 contains 16 residues. The trim removed 5 bases at V and 10 bases at J, leaving 12 bases unmatched. The CDR3 loop is CASSLRTSGAIGEQFF. The CDR3 DNA is TGTGCCAGCAGCCTTCGGACTAGCGGGGCGATAGGAGAGCAGTTCTTC.

V usage is TRBV6-5 and J usage is TRBJ1-2; the D is unclear. This CDR3 contains 12 residues. V shed 6 bases and J shed 3 bases, with 8 bases lying between them. Germline V gene lookup returns CDR1 MNHEY and CDR2 SVGAGI. The CDR3, as DNA: TGTGCCAGCAGCGCCGAGCACTATGGCTACACCTTC. This translates into CASSAEHYGYTF.

Note on this clone: Other DNA sequences from this sample encode an identical CDR3 as well. This chain joins TRBV6-1 and TRBJ2-7; 8 bases map to TRBD1. Germline CDR1 MNHNS, CDR2 SASEGT. CDR3 length: 15 residues. V lost 3 bases and J lost 2; bases outside the gene matches: 6. CDR3 sequence (DNA): TGTGCCAGCAGTGATATCGGACAGGGAACCTACGAGCAGTACTTC. The encoded protein is CASSDIGQGTYEQYF.

V is TRBV2 and J is TRBJ2-3; possibly TRBD2 for D (7 bases). V was pared by 7 bases and J by 4 bases, with 12 bases between. Looked up from germline, CDR1 is SNHLY and CDR2 is FYNNEI. CDR3 size: 13 residues. This CDR3 is CASNGGRPDTQYF. The CDR3 DNA follows: TGTGCCAGCAACGGGGGGCGGCCAGATACGCAGTATTTT. The full variable domain, in which reference TRBV2 and TRBJ2-3 provide the parts outside the CDR3, is EPEVTQTPSHQVTQMGQEVILRCVPISNHLYFYWYRQILGQKVEFLVSFYNNEISEKSEIFDDQFSVERPDGSNFTLKIRSTKLEDSAMYFCASNGGRPDTQYFGPGTRLTVL.

The chain recombines TRBV5-1 with TRBJ2-7; D may be TRBD1 (5 bases). Germline CDR1 is SGHRS and CDR2 is YFSETQ. This CDR3 spans 16 amino acids. Between the trimmed V and J ends, which lost 3 bases and 5 bases, there was a span of 21 bases. The CDR3 spells CASSSSIFGRGNEQYF. CDR3 DNA sequence: TGCGCCAGCAGCTCATCAATTTTCGGTAGGGGTAACGAGCAGTACTTC. The whole variable domain, remainder taken from reference TRBV5-1 and TRBJ2-7, is KAGVTQTPRYLIKTRGQQVTLSCSPISGHRSVSWYQQTPGQGLQFLFEYFSETQRNKGNFPGRFSGRQFSNSRSEMNVSTLELGDSALYLCASSSSIFGRGNEQYFGPGTRLTVT.

V is TRBV6-5 and J is TRBJ2-7; 8 bases map to TRBD2. The germline V gene has CDR1 MNHEY and CDR2 SVGAGI. This CDR3 is 15 amino acids long. V trimming: 4 bases; J trimming: 3 bases; junction bases outside the gene matches: 8. The CDR3 DNA reads TGTGCCAGCAGTTTCGGGACTAGTATCCGCTACGAGCAGTACTTC. Its translation is CASSFGTSIRYEQYF.

V gene TRBV6-1 combines with J gene TRBJ2-7; weak D call: TRBD2 (5 bases). The CDR3 is 15 residues long. The V end was cut by 3 bases, the J end by 3 bases, with 15 bases between. Germline V gives CDR1 MNHNS, CDR2 SASEGT. The chain's CDR3 is CASSEEATAFYEQYF. The CDR3 DNA is TGTGCCAGCAGTGAGGAGGCTACGGCTTTCTACGAGCAGTACTTC.

The genes are TRBV5-6 and TRBJ1-1; D is ambiguous. With 0 bases removed from V and 1 base from J, the gap between germline ends came to 7 bases. The CDR3 is 14 amino acids. The germline CDR1 and CDR2 sequences are SGHDT and YYEEEE. This CDR3 reads CASSLDTENTEAFF. CDR3 sequence (DNA): TGTGCCAGCAGCTTGGACACAGAGAACACTGAAGCTTTCTTT.

The rearrangement uses TRBV27 and TRBJ2-1, with 7 bases fitting TRBD1. Per germline, CDR1 MNHEY and CDR2 SMNVEV (reference sequence). The junction had 7 bases not matched to a gene; V was cut back by 5 bases and J by 9 bases. The CDR3 is 13 residues long. The CDR3 region has the DNA TGTGCCAGCAGTCTAAGTTGGACAGGTGAGCAGTTCTTC. It translates to CASSLSWTGEQFF.

This clone was recorded once. V usage is TRBV19 and J usage is TRBJ1-6; 7 bases line up with TRBD1. The ends lost 2 bases at V and 6 bases at J; junction bases unmatched: 7. The germline V gene has CDR1 LNHDA and CDR2 SQIVND (reference sequence). This CDR3 is 16 amino acids long. The chain's CDR3 is CASSIHSGQINSPLHF. CDR3 DNA sequence: TGTGCCAGTAGTATACACTCGGGACAGATTAATTCACCCCTCCACTTT.

V usage is TRBV9 and J usage is TRBJ1-3; D is undetermined. The CDR3 is 13 amino acids. The V gene lost 4 bases and the J gene lost 2 bases, with 7 bases spanning the gap. The germline V gene encodes CDR1 SGDLS and CDR2 YYNGEE. The CDR3, as DNA: TGTGCCAGCAGCAGCTGGGCTGGAAACACCATATATTTT. Translation: CASSSWAGNTIYF.

The V call is TRBV27, the J call TRBJ1-4; D remains unclear. Germline CDR1 is MNHEY and CDR2 is SMNVEV (reference sequence). CDR3 size: 15 residues. Between the trimmed V and J ends, which lost 0 bases and 0 bases, there was a span of 5 bases. The CDR3 region is CASSLSRTTNEKLFF. DNA for the CDR3: TGTGCCAGCAGTTTATCACGGACAACTAATGAAAAACTGTTTTTT.